One sample yielded the 5 T cell receptor beta chains listed below, sequenced in a study of blood T cell repertoires in COVID-19. TCRdb keeps only in-frame clones here, not all; method: immunoSEQ multiplex PCR. The sample yields roughly 70,000 clones, around 90% seen once. Sample: peripheral blood. The source of these receptors is a human donor with active COVID-19. The donor label of this sample is uncertain.

The V and J genes are TRBV9 and TRBJ1-6; D not resolved. The length of the CDR3 is 12 residues. Deletions cut 1 base from V and 8 bases from J, with 4 bases between. From germline, CDR1 is SGDLS and CDR2 YYNGEE. The CDR3: CASSVSDSPLHF. The CDR3 coding sequence is TGTGCCAGCAGCGTATCCGATTCACCCCTCCACTTT.

The rearrangement uses TRBV6-5 and TRBJ2-1, with D perhaps matching TRBD2 (6 bases). CDR1 is MNHEY, CDR2 SVGAGI, per germline. V gave up 2 bases and J gave up 5 bases, with 13 bases separating them. CDR3 size: 15 residues. The CDR3 DNA reads TGTGCCAGCAGTTACGGCGCGGGACCACACAATGAGCAGTTCTTC. Its protein product is CASSYGAGPHNEQFF.

The genes are TRBV11-3 and TRBJ2-1; 8 bases map to TRBD2. CDR1 SGHNT and CDR2 YENEEA come from the germline V gene. V lost 5 bases to trimming and J lost 0 bases; unmatched junction nucleotides: 6. This CDR3 has 16 amino acids. CDR3 nucleotide sequence: TGTGCCAGCAGCATGGCCGGGACTAGCTCCTACAATGAGCAGTTCTTC. As protein: CASSMAGTSSYNEQFF.

This clone has just one count. An end of the junction differs from the germline gene, which may be a read error. V and J are TRBV3-1 (or the pseudogene TRBV3-2) and TRBJ2-7, with TRBD2 matching 12 bases. Germline-derived CDR1 and CDR2 are LGHDT and YNNKEL (reference sequence). There are 15 residues in the CDR3. CDR3 region: CASSETSGRTYEQYF. The CDR3 DNA sequence: TGTGCCAGCAGCGAAACTAGCGGGAGGACCTATGAGCAGTACTTC.

This sequence joins TRBV18 and TRBJ2-3, with TRBD1 matching 8 bases. Germline V gene sequence: CDR1 KGHSH, CDR2 LQKENI. The CDR3 spans 16 residues. After removal of 2 bases from V and 6 bases from J, the junction contained 10 bases not matched to a gene. The CDR3: CASSPVPGGIEDTQYF. For the CDR3, the DNA is TGTGCCAGCTCACCAGTTCCAGGGGGCATTGAGGATACGCAGTATTTT.